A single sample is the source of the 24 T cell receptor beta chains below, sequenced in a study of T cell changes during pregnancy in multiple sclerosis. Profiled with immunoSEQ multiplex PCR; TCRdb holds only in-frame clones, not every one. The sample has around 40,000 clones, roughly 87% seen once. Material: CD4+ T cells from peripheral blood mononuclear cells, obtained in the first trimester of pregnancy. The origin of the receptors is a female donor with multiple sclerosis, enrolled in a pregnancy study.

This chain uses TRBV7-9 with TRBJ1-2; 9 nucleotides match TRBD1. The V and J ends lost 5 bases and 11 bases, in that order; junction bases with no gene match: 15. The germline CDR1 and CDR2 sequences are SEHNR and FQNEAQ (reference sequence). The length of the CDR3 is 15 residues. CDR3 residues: CASSPRTGTGIGYTF. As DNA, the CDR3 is TGTGCCAGCAGCCCCCGAACCGGGACAGGGATCGGGTACACCTTC.

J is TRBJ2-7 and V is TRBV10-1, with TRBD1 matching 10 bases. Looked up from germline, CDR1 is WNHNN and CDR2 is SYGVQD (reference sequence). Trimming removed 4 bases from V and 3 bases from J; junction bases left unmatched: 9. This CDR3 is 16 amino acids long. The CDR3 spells CASSGSGTGVYYEQYF. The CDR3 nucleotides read TGCGCCAGCAGTGGATCCGGGACAGGGGTTTACTACGAGCAGTACTTC.

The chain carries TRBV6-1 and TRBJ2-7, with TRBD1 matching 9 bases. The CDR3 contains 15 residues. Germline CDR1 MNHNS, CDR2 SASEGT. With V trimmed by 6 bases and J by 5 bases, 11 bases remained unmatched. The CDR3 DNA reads TGTGCCAGCAGGAGGGGGGGACAGGGCGGGGACGAGCAGTACTTC. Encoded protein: CASRRGGQGGDEQYF.

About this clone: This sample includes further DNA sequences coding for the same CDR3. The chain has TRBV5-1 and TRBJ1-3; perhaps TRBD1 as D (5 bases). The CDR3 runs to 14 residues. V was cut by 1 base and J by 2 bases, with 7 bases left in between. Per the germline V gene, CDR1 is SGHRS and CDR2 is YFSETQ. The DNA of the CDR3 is TGCGCCAGCAGCTTGAGCAGGGCTGGAAACACCATATATTTT. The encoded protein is CASSLSRAGNTIYF.

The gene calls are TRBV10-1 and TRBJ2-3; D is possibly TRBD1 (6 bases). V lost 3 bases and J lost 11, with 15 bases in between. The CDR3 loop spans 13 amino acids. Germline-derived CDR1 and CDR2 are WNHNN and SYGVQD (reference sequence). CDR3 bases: TGCGCCAGCAGTGATGGACAGAGGGGAATGCAGTATTTT. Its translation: CASSDGQRGMQYF.

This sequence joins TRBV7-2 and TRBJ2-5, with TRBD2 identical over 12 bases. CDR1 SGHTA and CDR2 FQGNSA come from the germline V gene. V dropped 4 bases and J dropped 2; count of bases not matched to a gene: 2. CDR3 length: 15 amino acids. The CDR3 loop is CASSYGLAGQETQYF. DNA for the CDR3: TGTGCCAGCAGCTACGGACTAGCGGGGCAAGAGACCCAGTACTTC.

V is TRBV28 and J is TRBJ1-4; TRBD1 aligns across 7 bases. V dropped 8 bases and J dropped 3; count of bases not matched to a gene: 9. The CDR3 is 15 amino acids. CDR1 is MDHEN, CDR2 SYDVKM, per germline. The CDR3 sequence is CASGGPGTANEKLFF. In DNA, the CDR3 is TGTGCCAGCGGAGGACCCGGGACAGCTAATGAAAAACTGTTTTTT. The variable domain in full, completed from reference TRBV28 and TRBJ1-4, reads DVKVTQSSRYLVKRTGEKVFLECVQDMDHENMFWYRQDPGLGLRLIYFSYDVKMKEKGDIPEGYSVSREKKERFSLILESASTNQTSMYLCASGGPGTANEKLFFGSGTQLSVL.

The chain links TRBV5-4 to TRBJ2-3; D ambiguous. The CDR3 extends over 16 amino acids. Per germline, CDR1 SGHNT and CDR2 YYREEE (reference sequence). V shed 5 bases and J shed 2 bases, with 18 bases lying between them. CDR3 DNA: TGTGCCAGCAGTTACCCGTCGCCAGGCGCCACAGATACGCAGTATTTT. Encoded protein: CASSYPSPGATDTQYF.

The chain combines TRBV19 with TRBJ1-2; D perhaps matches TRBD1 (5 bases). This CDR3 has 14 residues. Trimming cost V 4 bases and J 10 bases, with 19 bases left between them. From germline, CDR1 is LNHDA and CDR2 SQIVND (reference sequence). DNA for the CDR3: TGTGCCAGTAGTAGTCAGGGCCTAACTATGGACTACACCTTC. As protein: CASSSQGLTMDYTF.

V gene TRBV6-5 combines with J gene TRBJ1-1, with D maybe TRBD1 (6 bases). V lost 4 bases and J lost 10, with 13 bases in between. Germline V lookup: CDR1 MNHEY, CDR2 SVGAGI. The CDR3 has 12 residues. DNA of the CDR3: TGTGCCAGCAGTTTTTCAGGGGAAGGAGCTTTCTTT. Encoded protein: CASSFSGEGAFF.

As DNA, the CDR3 is TGTGCCAGCCGACTCCGGGGGGACTTAATGAACACTGAAGCTTTCTTT. Amino acid sequence: CASRLRGDLMNTEAFF. The rearrangement uses TRBV27 and TRBJ1-1; TRBD1 is a possible D gene (5 bases). Looked up from germline, CDR1 is MNHEY and CDR2 is SMNVEV (reference sequence). With 8 bases removed from V and 0 bases from J, the gap between germline ends came to 19 bases. The CDR3 is made up of 16 amino acids.

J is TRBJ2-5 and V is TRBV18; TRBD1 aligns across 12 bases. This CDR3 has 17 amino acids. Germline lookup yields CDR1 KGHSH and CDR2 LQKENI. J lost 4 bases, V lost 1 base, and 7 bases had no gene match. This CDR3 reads CASSPQGQGARRETQYF. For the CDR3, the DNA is TGTGCCAGCTCACCACAGGGACAGGGGGCGCGCCGAGAGACCCAGTACTTC.

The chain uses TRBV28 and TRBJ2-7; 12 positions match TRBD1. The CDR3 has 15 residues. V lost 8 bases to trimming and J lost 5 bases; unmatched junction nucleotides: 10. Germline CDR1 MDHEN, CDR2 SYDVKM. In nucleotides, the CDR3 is TGTGCCAGCCACTATTCCGGGACAGGGGGCAACGAGCAGTACTTC. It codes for CASHYSGTGGNEQYF.

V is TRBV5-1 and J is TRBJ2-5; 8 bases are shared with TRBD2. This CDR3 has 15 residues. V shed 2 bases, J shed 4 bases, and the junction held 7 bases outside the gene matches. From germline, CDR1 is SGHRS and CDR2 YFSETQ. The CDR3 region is CASSFSSGSGETQYF. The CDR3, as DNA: TGCGCCAGCAGCTTCTCAAGCGGGAGTGGAGAGACCCAGTACTTC.

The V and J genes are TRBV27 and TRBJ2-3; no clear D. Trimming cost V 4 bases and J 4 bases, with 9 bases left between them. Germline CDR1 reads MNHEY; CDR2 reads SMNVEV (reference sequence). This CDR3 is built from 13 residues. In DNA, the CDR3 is TGTGCCAGCAGTTCCCACCCGGCAGATACGCAGTATTTT. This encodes CASSSHPADTQYF.

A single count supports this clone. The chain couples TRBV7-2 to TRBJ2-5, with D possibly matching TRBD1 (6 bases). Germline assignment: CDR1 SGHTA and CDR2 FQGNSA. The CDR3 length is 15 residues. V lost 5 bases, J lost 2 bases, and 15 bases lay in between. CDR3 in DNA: TGTGCCAGCAGCCCCTACAGGGACGGGCAAGAGACCCAGTACTTC. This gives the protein CASSPYRDGQETQYF.

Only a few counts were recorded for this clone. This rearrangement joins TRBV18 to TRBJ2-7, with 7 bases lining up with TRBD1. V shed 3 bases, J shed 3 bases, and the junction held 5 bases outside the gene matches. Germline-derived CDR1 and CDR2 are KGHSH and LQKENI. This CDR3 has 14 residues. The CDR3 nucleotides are TGTGCCAGCTCACCCGACAGGGTATACTACGAGCAGTACTTC. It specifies CASSPDRVYYEQYF.

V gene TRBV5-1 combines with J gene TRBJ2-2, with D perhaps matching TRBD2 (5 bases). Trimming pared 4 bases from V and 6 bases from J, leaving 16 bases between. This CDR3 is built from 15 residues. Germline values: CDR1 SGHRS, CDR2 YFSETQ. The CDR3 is CASSTLNEGPGELFF. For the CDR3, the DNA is TGCGCCAGCAGCACCCTGAACGAGGGCCCCGGGGAGCTGTTTTTT.

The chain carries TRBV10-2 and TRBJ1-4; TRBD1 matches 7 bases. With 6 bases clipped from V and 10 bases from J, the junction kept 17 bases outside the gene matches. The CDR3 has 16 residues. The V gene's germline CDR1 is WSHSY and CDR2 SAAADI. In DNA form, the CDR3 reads TGCGCCAGCAGCAACGACAGGGTAGGGAGTTTTGGAAAACTGTTTTTT. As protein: CASSNDRVGSFGKLFF.

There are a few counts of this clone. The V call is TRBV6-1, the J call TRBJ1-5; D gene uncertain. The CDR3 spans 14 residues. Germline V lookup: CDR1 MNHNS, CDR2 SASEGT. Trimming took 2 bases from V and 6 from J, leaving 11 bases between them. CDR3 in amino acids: CASSENRGSQPQHF. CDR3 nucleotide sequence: TGTGCCAGCAGTGAAAATCGAGGGAGTCAGCCCCAGCATTTT.

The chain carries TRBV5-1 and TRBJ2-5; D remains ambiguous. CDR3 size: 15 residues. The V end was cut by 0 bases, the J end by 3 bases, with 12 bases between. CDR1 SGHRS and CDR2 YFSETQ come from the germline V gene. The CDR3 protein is CASSLVGGQKETQYF. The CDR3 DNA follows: TGCGCCAGCAGCTTGGTTGGTGGGCAGAAAGAGACCCAGTACTTC.

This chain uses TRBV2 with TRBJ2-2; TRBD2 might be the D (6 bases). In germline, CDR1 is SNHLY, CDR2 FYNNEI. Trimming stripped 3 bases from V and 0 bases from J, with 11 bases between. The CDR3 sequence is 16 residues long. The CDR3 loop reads CASSEDSGANTGELFF. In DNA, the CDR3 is TGTGCCAGCAGTGAGGATAGCGGCGCGAACACCGGGGAGCTGTTTTTT.

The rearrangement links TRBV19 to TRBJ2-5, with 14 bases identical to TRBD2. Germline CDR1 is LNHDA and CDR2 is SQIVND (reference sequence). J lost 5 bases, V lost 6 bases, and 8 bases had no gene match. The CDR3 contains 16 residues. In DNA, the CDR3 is TGTGCCAGTAGCGCCCGATGGACTAGCGGGGGGGAGACCCAGTACTTC. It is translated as CASSARWTSGGETQYF.

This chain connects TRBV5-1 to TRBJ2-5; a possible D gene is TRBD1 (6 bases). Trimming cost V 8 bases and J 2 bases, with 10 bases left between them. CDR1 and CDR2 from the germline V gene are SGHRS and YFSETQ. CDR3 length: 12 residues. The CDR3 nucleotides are TGCGCCAGTAGACAGGAGCAAGAGACCCAGTACTTC. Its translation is CASRQEQETQYF. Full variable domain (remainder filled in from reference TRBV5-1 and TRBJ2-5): KAGVTQTPRYLIKTRGQQVTLSCSPISGHRSVSWYQQTPGQGLQFLFEYFSETQRNKGNFPGRFSGRQFSNSRSEMNVSTLELGDSALYLCASRQEQETQYFGPGTRLLVL.